Shown below are 14 T cell receptor beta chains from a single sample sequenced in a study of blood T cell repertoires in COVID-19. Generated by immunoSEQ multiplex PCR, the TCRdb table keeps only in-frame clones and is missing some. The data show 250,000 or so clones, around nine tenths seen once. Sample: PBMCs or T cells enriched from blood (not recorded which). The receptors shown here come from a woman aged 25-40 years who had been exposed to COVID-19.

The CDR3 reads CASGQGAVNEQFF. CDR3 bases: TGTGCCAGTGGACAGGGGGCCGTCAATGAGCAGTTCTTC. The chain has TRBV28 and TRBJ2-1, with 11 bases that match TRBD1. The trim removed 9 bases at V and 6 bases at J, leaving 4 bases unmatched. The CDR3 runs to 13 residues. Germline V gives CDR1 MDHEN, CDR2 SYDVKM.

This clone was found a few times. The rearrangement uses TRBV18 and TRBJ2-7; possible D gene TRBD2, 6 bases. Germline V gene lookup returns CDR1 KGHSH and CDR2 LQKENI. Trimming pared 4 bases from V and 4 bases from J, leaving 20 bases between. The CDR3 is made up of 16 amino acids. The CDR3 sequence: CASSQSGTLLSYEQYF. DNA for the CDR3: TGTGCCAGCTCACAATCCGGGACTCTCCTCTCTTACGAGCAGTACTTC.

V usage is TRBV4-2 and J usage is TRBJ2-1; TRBD2 aligns across 10 bases. Germline V lookup: CDR1 LGHNA, CDR2 YNFKEQ. This CDR3 has 16 amino acids. Trimming at V came to 7 bases and at J to 6 bases, leaving 12 bases not matched to a gene. The CDR3 reads CASNLAGVQKPNEQFF. Here the CDR3 DNA reads TGTGCCAGCAATCTAGCGGGAGTGCAAAAACCCAATGAGCAGTTCTTC.

V and J are TRBV6-1 and TRBJ1-5; D perhaps matches TRBD1 (5 bases). The V end was cut by 1 base, the J end by 1 base, with 8 bases between. Germline-derived CDR1 and CDR2 are MNHNS and SASEGT. The CDR3 spans 15 residues. The DNA of the CDR3 is TGTGCCAGCAGTGAAGGGACACAGAGCAATCAGCCCCAGCATTTT. Translating gives CASSEGTQSNQPQHF.

The chain uses TRBV19 and TRBJ2-7; 7 nucleotides align to TRBD2. V gave up 9 bases and J gave up 5 bases; unmatched junction bases: 10. Per germline, CDR1 LNHDA and CDR2 SQIVND (reference sequence). This CDR3 spans 13 amino acids. The CDR3 sequence is CASSVDGGNEQYF. In DNA, the CDR3 is TGTGCCAGCTCCGTGGACGGGGGGAACGAGCAGTACTTC.

The rearrangement joins TRBV19 to TRBJ2-7, with D possibly matching TRBD1 (5 bases). The ends were cut back, 2 bases at V and 0 bases at J, with 11 bases in the middle. The CDR3 is 15 amino acids. Germline CDR1 LNHDA, CDR2 SQIVND (reference sequence). DNA of the CDR3: TGTGCCAGTAGTATAAACAGGAATTTCTCCTACGAGCAGTACTTC. It translates to CASSINRNFSYEQYF.

This sequence joins TRBV6-5 and TRBJ2-7; D might be TRBD1 (6 bases). The CDR3 sequence is 16 residues long. With 0 bases removed from V and 0 bases from J, the gap between germline ends came to 12 bases. Per germline, CDR1 MNHEY and CDR2 SVGAGI. In DNA, the CDR3 is TGTGCCAGCAGTTACTCGGGGGTACAGGGCTCCTACGAGCAGTACTTC. Translating it yields CASSYSGVQGSYEQYF.

This clone came up once. This chain links TRBV5-1 with TRBJ1-1; D might be TRBD1 (6 bases). CDR1 and CDR2 from the germline V gene are SGHRS and YFSETQ. CDR3 length: 16 amino acids. V was shortened by 0 bases and J by 5 bases, with 17 bases between the two germline ends. CDR3 region: CASSLEPTGIPTEAFF. The CDR3 DNA follows: TGCGCCAGCAGCTTGGAACCAACAGGGATACCTACTGAAGCTTTCTTT.

In DNA, the CDR3 is TGTGCCAGCAGTGACTCGAGGCTAGTCGTAATTTTAAGCGATACGCAGTATTTT. Translating it yields CASSDSRLVVILSDTQYF. The chain links TRBV6-4 to TRBJ2-3; D is uncertain. The germline CDR1 and CDR2 sequences are MRHNA and SNTAGT. The CDR3 is 18 amino acids. V was clipped by 0 bases and J by 6 bases, with 22 bases between them.

The V and J genes are TRBV3-1 (or the pseudogene TRBV3-2) and TRBJ2-7, with a tentative D call TRBD1 (5 bases). Trimming cost V 9 bases and J 5 bases, with 14 bases left between them. The CDR3 runs 12 residues. Germline CDR1 is LGHDT and CDR2 is YNNKEL (reference sequence). This CDR3 reads CASSAGFHEQYF. The CDR3 DNA sequence: TGTGCCAGTTCAGCAGGGTTCCACGAGCAGTACTTC.

The rearrangement joins TRBV5-4 to TRBJ2-7, with 7 positions matching TRBD2. CDR1 and CDR2 (germline): SGHNT, YYREEE (reference sequence). The CDR3 totals 15 residues. V lost 4 bases to trimming and J lost 2 bases; unmatched junction nucleotides: 9. The DNA of the CDR3 is TGTGCCAGCAGCGGCGGGGGAGTCAGGCCCTACGAGCAGTACTTC. Protein: CASSGGGVRPYEQYF.

This clone appeared a single time. The rearrangement links TRBV4-1 to TRBJ2-1; D uncertain. The germline V gene encodes CDR1 MGHRA and CDR2 YSYEKL. The CDR3 has 15 residues. V was trimmed by 3 bases and J by 0 bases, leaving 9 bases between them. The CDR3 protein is CASSQGDSSYNEQFF. The DNA of the CDR3 is TGCGCCAGCAGCCAGGGCGATAGCTCCTACAATGAGCAGTTCTTC.

This rearrangement joins TRBV5-1 to TRBJ2-2; a weak D match, TRBD2 (5 bases). Trimming cost V 3 bases and J 0 bases, with 18 bases left between them. This CDR3 contains 18 residues. Germline V gene lookup returns CDR1 SGHRS and CDR2 YFSETQ. Here the CDR3 reads CASSSRIASGANTGELFF. CDR3 in DNA: TGCGCCAGCAGCTCACGGATAGCCAGCGGCGCGAACACCGGGGAGCTGTTTTTT.

The rearrangement uses TRBV5-1 and TRBJ1-1; 9 positions match TRBD1. Germline values: CDR1 SGHRS, CDR2 YFSETQ. J was trimmed by 4 bases and V by 1 base; bases with no gene match: 8. This CDR3 has 16 residues. CDR3 amino acids: CASSLPGTGSGTEAFF. The CDR3 DNA reads TGCGCCAGCAGCTTGCCCGGGACAGGGTCGGGCACTGAAGCTTTCTTT.